The source of this T cell receptor (beta chain) is a study of response to subunit inactivated influenza vaccine. TCRdb redid the calling of the RT-PCR reads with MiXCR, one entry per CDR3 protein. Of approximately 170,000 distinct CDR3 sequences in the sample, over 9.5% are singletons; the top ten hold less than 30%. This clonotype has ten or more counts. This sample also belongs to another study, concerning T cells expressing NK-cell markers. As that report states: TCR beta cDNA was made by 5'RACE template switching with UMIs. Investigators obtained TCR beta repertoires from sorted CD3+CD56+NKG2C+, CD3+CD56+NKG2C- and CD3+CD56-NKG2C+ T cells. The authors sequenced eight donors, of whom seven were HCMV-seropositive and one was seronegative. The authors applied an anti-gamma-delta TCR antibody in several experiments, and it restricted sorting to alpha-beta TCR T cells. As a fraction of CD8+ T cells, dominant NKG2C+ clonotypes reached about 1.0-8% in six donors.

The clonotype originates from a man over 45 who received an inactivated influenza vaccine. The material was CD8+ T cells sorted from PBMCs, obtained roughly 12 days after vaccination.

DNA of the CDR3: TGTGCCAGCAGTTCCAGTAGCGTAAACACTGAAGCTTTCTTT. Amino acids: CASSSSSVNTEAFF. This chain connects TRBV12-3 or TRBV12-4 to TRBJ1-1, with D uncertain. The CDR3 totals 14 residues. V dropped 4 bases and J dropped 2 bases, with 11 bases sitting between them.